A selection of T cell receptor beta chains follows, all from one sample in a study of cytomegalovirus exposure and HLA in healthy donors. TCRdb's copy holds only in-frame clones and misses some; the assay was immunoSEQ multiplex PCR. Of over 150,000 clones listed, approximately 80% are singletons. Sequencing used PBMCs. All receptors derive from a woman aged 25 to 39 in good health and CMV-seronegative. Each CDR3 is given with its conserved first and last residue. A D gene is named only where the DNA matches it firmly. Expanded clones get a size class; other rows say once, few or many, or leave the size out.

d_gene	v_gene	abundance	j_gene	CDR3nt	CDR3aa
TRBD2	TRBV7-2	NA	TRBJ2-6	TGTGCCAGCAGCACGACTAGCGGGGGGGTAGGGGCCAACGTCCTGACTTTC	CASSTTSGGVGANVLTF
NA	TRBV20-1	few	TRBJ2-5	TGCAGTGCTAGCGGGGAGACCCAGTACTTC	CSASGETQYF
TRBD1	TRBV2	NA	TRBJ2-7	TGTGCCAGCAGTGAAATCGACAGGGCCTACGAGCAGTACTTC	CASSEIDRAYEQYF
TRBD2	TRBV18	few	TRBJ2-1	TGTGCCAGCTCACCGCGGACTAGCGGGAGAGGCAATGAGCAGTTCTTC	CASSPRTSGRGNEQFF
TRBD1	TRBV7-6	once	TRBJ2-1	TGTGCCAGCAGCTCAGGACAGGGTGGTGAGCAGTTCTTC	CASSSGQGGEQFF
NA	TRBV2	NA	TRBJ1-6	TGTGCCAGCACGAGGGACACCTCATATAATTCACCCCTCCACTTT	CASTRDTSYNSPLHF
NA	TRBV10-3	NA	TRBJ2-3	TGTGCCATCAGTGAAGCCCGGGAGATAGATACGCAGTATTTT	CAISEAREIDTQYF
TRBD1	TRBV29-1	NA	TRBJ1-1	TGCAGCTCGCTGACAGGGAATGAAGCTTTCTTT	CSSLTGNEAFF
NA	TRBV30	few	TRBJ1-1	TGTGCCTGGAGGAGAGACTTCATCGGCATGAACACTGAAGCTTTCTTT	CAWRRDFIGMNTEAFF
NA	TRBV21-1	NA	TRBJ2-3	TGTGCCAGCAGCAAATACGGGTTAGCTAGCACAGATACGCAGTATTTT	CASSKYGLASTDTQYF
NA	TRBV29-1	NA	TRBJ1-4	TGCAGCGCCCGAGCATCAGAAAAACTGTTTTTT	CSARASEKLFF
TRBD1	TRBV28	NA	TRBJ2-5	TGTGCCAGCAGTAAGTTCGCCGGGACAGCTACACCTAAGGGGCAAGAGACCCAGTACTTC	CASSKFAGTATPKGQETQYF
TRBD1	TRBV19	NA	TRBJ1-5	TGTGCCACGGATGGGTACAGGGGGCATAGCAATCAGCCCCAGCATTTT	CATDGYRGHSNQPQHF
TRBD1	TRBV5-1	NA	TRBJ1-1	TGCGCCAGCCAGACAGGGGGGGTAGCTTTCTTT	CASQTGGVAFF
NA	TRBV11-2	once	TRBJ2-3	TGTGCCAGCAGCCCGACTGTCACAGATACGCAGTATTTT	CASSPTVTDTQYF
NA	TRBV12-5	NA	TRBJ1-6	TGTGCTAGTGGTCAGGGGCCCTACTCACCCCTCCACTTT	CASGQGPYSPLHF
TRBD1	TRBV4-2	few	TRBJ1-5	TGTGCCAGCAGCCCAGGACAGGGTGCCAATCAGCCCCAGCATTTT	CASSPGQGANQPQHF
NA	TRBV27	NA	TRBJ1-6	TGTGCCAGCAGTACCAACAGGAATTCACCCCTCCACTTT	CASSTNRNSPLHF
NA	TRBV6-5	NA	TRBJ1-1	TGTGCCAGCAACCGGGATATGAACACTGAAGCTTTCTTT	CASNRDMNTEAFF
NA	TRBV4-1	NA	TRBJ2-1	TGCGCCAGCAGCCAGGGGGCGAGCTCCTACAATGAGCAGTTCTTC	CASSQGASSYNEQFF
TRBD2	TRBV2	NA	TRBJ2-1	TGTGCCAGCAGTGATTCCCTAGCGGGGGGAAAGTTCTTC	CASSDSLAGGKFF
TRBD2	TRBV14	NA	TRBJ2-1	TGTGCCAGCAGCCAGCGAATAGCGGGGGGGGGCCCCTACAATGAGCAGTTCTTC	CASSQRIAGGGPYNEQFF
TRBD2	TRBV5-1	once	TRBJ2-1	TGCGCCAGCAGCTTTAGCGGGGTAATCTACAATGAGCAGTTCTTC	CASSFSGVIYNEQFF
NA	TRBV20-1	NA	TRBJ1-2	TGCAGTGCTAGAGTGGGCTATGGCTACCCCTTC	CSARVGYGYPF
TRBD2	TRBV4-1	NA	TRBJ2-1	TGCGCCAGCAGCCAAGATCCAAGCGGGGGGTACTACAATGAGCAGTTCTTC	CASSQDPSGGYYNEQFF
NA	TRBV27	NA	TRBJ2-1	TGTGCCAGCAGTTTATGGGCGGGGAGGGAGCAGTTCTTC	CASSLWAGREQFF
NA	TRBV6-1	NA	TRBJ2-7	TGTGCCAGCAGTGAAGTAGTAGGTGGGCAGGTCATAGCGTCACCCCGAAAGCAGTACTTC	CASSEVVGGQVIASPRKQYF
TRBD2	TRBV27	NA	TRBJ2-7	TGTGCCAGCAGTTTGGGACTAGCGGGAGGTTACTCCTACGAGCAGTACTTC	CASSLGLAGGYSYEQYF
TRBD2	TRBV19	NA	TRBJ2-1	TGTGCCAGTACTAAAAGCACTAGCGGGGGGTACAATGAGCAGTTCTTC	CASTKSTSGGYNEQFF
TRBD1	TRBV29-1	NA	TRBJ2-3	TGCAGCGCGGTCGGGGGACAGGGAAGAACAGATACGCAGTATTTT	CSAVGGQGRTDTQYF
NA	TRBV28	NA	TRBJ2-7	TGTGCCAGCAGTTGGAGCCAAGGGGAATTGACCTACGAGCAGTACTTC	CASSWSQGELTYEQYF
NA	TRBV4-1	few	TRBJ1-5	TGCGCCAGCAGCCAACAACCCAAAGTAGGCAATCAGCCCCAGCATTTT	CASSQQPKVGNQPQHF
NA	TRBV4-1	once	TRBJ2-2	TGCGCCAGCAGCCAAGATTTAGGCAGGGCGTGGGACGGGGAGCTGTTTTTT	CASSQDLGRAWDGELFF
NA	TRBV5-1	NA	TRBJ2-7	TGCGCCAGCAGCTTGGGACAGAGCTCCTACGAGCAGTACTTC	CASSLGQSSYEQYF
NA	TRBV6-5	NA	TRBJ2-5	TGTGCCAGCAGCAGGGACTGGGTAGGGGCCCAGTACTTC	CASSRDWVGAQYF
NA	TRBV6-6	few	TRBJ2-1	TGTGCCAGCATGACGGACAGACCCTGGGATGAGCAGTTCTTC	CASMTDRPWDEQFF
NA	TRBV5-1	NA	TRBJ2-7	TGCGCCAGCAGCTTGGAGCACAGCCCCTACGAGCAGTACTTC	CASSLEHSPYEQYF
NA	TRBV7-9	NA	TRBJ1-1	TGTGCCAGCAGCTTAAGGGGGAGGAACACTGAAGCTTTCTTT	CASSLRGRNTEAFF
TRBD2	TRBV20-1	NA	TRBJ2-5	TGCGGAGGGGCGGGAGAAGAGACCCAGTACTTC	CGGAGEETQYF
NA	TRBV6-5	few	TRBJ1-1	TGTGCCAGCAGTTCAGGGAACACTGAAGCTTTCTTT	CASSSGNTEAFF
NA	TRBV6-6	NA	TRBJ2-7	TGTGCCAGCAGTTACTCCGGGCCAGGGGAGCAGTACTTC	CASSYSGPGEQYF
TRBD1	TRBV6-5	NA	TRBJ2-1	TGTGCCAGCAGAGTGACAGGGGGGTCCTACAATGAGCAGTTCTTC	CASRVTGGSYNEQFF
NA	TRBV7-6	NA	TRBJ1-4	TGTGCCAGCAGCTTAACAGGGACTAATGAAAAACTGTTTTTT	CASSLTGTNEKLFF
TRBD2	TRBV19	few	TRBJ2-1	TGTGCCAGTAGCCTGGAGGGAGGGGTCGATGAGCAGTTCTTC	CASSLEGGVDEQFF
TRBD2	TRBV7-9	NA	TRBJ2-1	TGTGCCAGCAGCCCACCGGGACTAGCGGGAGAGGGTGAGCAGTTCTTC	CASSPPGLAGEGEQFF
TRBD2	TRBV7-8	NA	TRBJ2-3	TGTGCCAGCAGCTTAGATTCTCCCGGGAGGGTGAAGTTT	CASSLDSPGRVKF
TRBD1	TRBV19	NA	TRBJ2-3	TGTGCCAGTACCCCCCGGGGACAGGGTGCGGCAAATACGCAGTATTTT	CASTPRGQGAANTQYF
NA	TRBV6-6	few	TRBJ1-1	TGTGCCAGCAGTTACTCGTTCTCGGGGGGCACTGAAGCTTTCTTT	CASSYSFSGGTEAFF
NA	TRBV2	few	TRBJ2-3	TGTGCCAGCACCCCAGCAGATACGCAGTATTTT	CASTPADTQYF
NA	TRBV7-2	few	TRBJ1-2	TGTGCCAGCAGCCTAACCTCCATTAGTATTGATGGCTACACCTTC	CASSLTSISIDGYTF
TRBD1	TRBV12-5	NA	TRBJ2-1	TGTGCTAGTGGTTTGGGGCAGGGGGATGGCAATGAGCAGTTCTTC	CASGLGQGDGNEQFF